The 11 T cell receptor beta chains reported below all come from one sample, sequenced in a study of patients and donors after allogeneic stem cell transplantation. MiXCR, applied by TCRdb to the RT-PCR reads, yields one record per CDR3 protein. The profile covers 400,000 to 450,000 distinct CDR3 sequences, with roughly 17% appearing a single time and around 7.2% taken by the ten largest. Sequencing used blood, either unsorted or a sorted T cell fraction (not recorded which). Every receptor here comes from a human donor who was either an allogeneic HSCT recipient or a stem cell or donor lymphocyte infusion donor (not recorded which). It is not recorded whose cells these are; they may come from a transplant donor.

V usage is TRBV2 and J usage is TRBJ2-7, with TRBD2 identical over 9 bases. J gave up 5 bases and V 6 bases, and 14 bases lay outside the gene matches. The CDR3 is made up of 16 amino acids. CDR1 is SNHLY and CDR2 is FYNNEI in the germline V gene. CDR3 in DNA: TGTGCCAGCAGCGCGTTGACTAGCGGCCAGAGGCACGAGCAGTACTTC. As protein: CASSALTSGQRHEQYF.

CDR3 sequence reads: CASSQGVGIYNEQFF. CDR3 DNA sequence: TGCGCCAGCAGCCAAGGCGTAGGAATCTACAATGAGCAGTTCTTC. The chain uses TRBV4-1 and TRBJ2-1; the D is unclear. CDR3 length: 15 amino acids. Per the germline V gene, CDR1 is MGHRA and CDR2 is YSYEKL. V was shortened by 1 base and J by 3 bases, with 10 bases between the two germline ends.

This clonotype was seen only a few times. The J gene is TRBJ2-7, the V gene TRBV20-1, with a tentative D call TRBD1 (6 bases). The CDR3 consists of 14 residues. V was pared by 2 bases and J by 2 bases, with 13 bases between. Germline CDR1 and CDR2: DFQATT and SNEGSKA (reference sequence). CDR3 coding DNA: TGCAGTGCTAGAAACAGGGAATTCGCCTACGAGCAGTACTTC. This sequence encodes CSARNREFAYEQYF.

A few counts support this clonotype. The V call is TRBV10-3, the J call TRBJ2-7, with TRBD1 matching 8 bases. J gave up 4 bases and V 6 bases, and 8 bases lay outside the gene matches. This CDR3 contains 14 residues. Germline CDR1 is ENHRY and CDR2 is SYGVKD. The CDR3 region has the DNA TGTGCCATCAGGAAGACAGGGGCGGGTTACGAGCAGTACTTC. Its protein is CAIRKTGAGYEQYF.

The table lists this clonotype with many counts. This chain uses TRBV7-9 with TRBJ2-7; 8 bases map to TRBD2. With 1 base clipped from V and 5 bases from J, the junction kept 13 bases outside the gene matches. This CDR3 contains 17 residues. Germline CDR1 is SEHNR and CDR2 is FQNEAQ (reference sequence). Here the CDR3 DNA reads TGTGCCAGCAGCTTAGGGATGAGCAGCGGGAGAACCAACGAGCAGTACTTC. Translated: CASSLGMSSGRTNEQYF.

This clonotype came up many times. The chain couples TRBV5-1 to TRBJ2-7; TRBD2 matches at 14 bases. The CDR3 is made up of 17 amino acids. With 3 bases clipped from V and 0 bases from J, the junction kept 5 bases outside the gene matches. The V gene's germline CDR1 is SGHRS and CDR2 YFSETQ. The CDR3 here is CASSWGLAGESSYEQYF. As DNA, the CDR3 is TGCGCCAGCAGCTGGGGACTAGCGGGAGAAAGCTCCTACGAGCAGTACTTC.

This chain joins TRBV30 and TRBJ1-4; TRBD1 matches 7 bases. V was pared by 2 bases and J by 6 bases, with 15 bases of the junction left unmatched. Looked up from germline, CDR1 is GTSNPN and CDR2 is SVGIG (reference sequence). The CDR3 runs to 17 residues. CDR3 sequence (DNA): TGTGCCTGGAGTACCTCAGCTCCGGGACAGCGATATGAAAAACTGTTTTTT. Translating gives CAWSTSAPGQRYEKLFF.

The chain uses TRBV14 and TRBJ2-2; D uncertain. CDR3 size: 14 residues. Trimming pared 2 bases from V and 5 bases from J, leaving 9 bases between. From germline, CDR1 is SGHDN and CDR2 FVKESK. As DNA, the CDR3 is TGTGCCAGCAGCCAAACCCGTTTGACCGGGGAGCTGTTTTTT. Translation gives CASSQTRLTGELFF. The entire variable domain, with the rest obtained from reference TRBV14 and TRBJ2-2, is as follows: EAGVTQFPSHSVIEKGQTVTLRCDPISGHDNLYWYRRVMGKEIKFLLHFVKESKQDESGMPNNRFLAERTGGTYSTLKVQPAELEDSGVYFCASSQTRLTGELFFGEGSRLTVL.

This clonotype was counted a few times. This chain connects TRBV15 to TRBJ2-5, with 12 bases matching TRBD2. Germline V gives CDR1 LNHNV, CDR2 YYDKDF (reference sequence). With V trimmed by 5 bases and J by 3 bases, 7 bases remained unmatched. This CDR3 has 16 residues. This CDR3 reads CATSPRWTSGEETQYF. For the CDR3, the DNA is TGTGCCACCAGCCCTCGGTGGACTAGCGGGGAAGAGACCCAGTACTTC.

This clonotype was detected a few times. The chain joins TRBV28 to TRBJ2-7; TRBD2 matches 9 bases. V was pared by 1 base and J by 2 bases, with 3 bases of the junction left unmatched. The CDR3 extends over 15 amino acids. From germline, CDR1 is MDHEN and CDR2 SYDVKM. CDR3 DNA: TGTGCCAGCAGTTTATTCGGCGGGAGGGCCTACGAGCAGTACTTC. As protein: CASSLFGGRAYEQYF.

Many counts were recorded for this clonotype. The CDR3 coding sequence is TGTGCCAGCAGAGGTGCTGAAGCTTTCTTT. Translated: CASRGAEAFF. The V gene is TRBV2, the J gene TRBJ1-1; D remains ambiguous. CDR1 SNHLY and CDR2 FYNNEI come from the germline V gene. V shed 6 bases and J shed 6 bases, with 5 bases lying between them. The CDR3 extends over 10 amino acids. Full variable domain (remainder filled in from reference TRBV2 and TRBJ1-1): EPEVTQTPSHQVTQMGQEVILRCVPISNHLYFYWYRQILGQKVEFLVSFYNNEISEKSEIFDDQFSVERPDGSNFTLKIRSTKLEDSAMYFCASRGAEAFFGQGTRLTVV.